One and the same sample provided the 19 T cell receptor beta chains below, sequenced in a study of neurological immune-mediated disorders. TCRdb analysed the 5' RACE reads with MiXCR anew, one entry per CDR3 protein. The repertoire consists of tens of thousands of distinct CDR3 sequences, with 10% occurring once and the leading ten covering over 20%. The sample taken for sequencing was PBMCs. The receptors here all came from a woman aged 40 to 50 with HTLV-1-associated myelopathy (HAM/TSP).

This clonotype was recorded at least ten times. A read error may explain this, as a much larger clone is one base away. J is TRBJ2-1 and V is TRBV4-3; 10 bases align to TRBD2. After removal of 4 bases from V and 4 bases from J, the junction contained 4 bases not matched to a gene. Germline lookup yields CDR1 LGHNA and CDR2 YSLEER. CDR3 size: 15 residues. CDR3 in amino acids: CASSLSGGFYNEQFF. The CDR3 bases are TGCGCCAGCAGCCTTAGCGGGGGGTTTTACAATGAGCAGTTCTTC.

The V gene is TRBV5-6, the J gene TRBJ1-1, with D possibly TRBD1 on 5 matching bases. The CDR3 loop spans 16 amino acids. CDR1 and CDR2 from the germline V gene are SGHDT and YYEEEE. With 0 bases removed from V and 1 base from J, the gap between germline ends came to 13 bases. The CDR3 here is CASSLALGRKNTEAFF. The CDR3 bases are TGTGCCAGCAGCTTGGCGCTGGGACGCAAGAACACTGAAGCTTTCTTT. Looking up the rest from reference TRBV5-6 and TRBJ1-1 gives the full variable domain: DAGVTQSPTHLIKTRGQQVTLRCSPKSGHDTVSWYQQALGQGPQFIFQYYEEEERQRGNFPDRFSGHQFPNYSSELNVNALLLGDSALYLCASSLALGRKNTEAFFGQGTRLTVV.

In its sample, this clonotype was seen many times. The V and J genes are TRBV7-2 and TRBJ2-7; D might be TRBD1 (6 bases). The CDR3 runs 13 residues. The V gene's germline CDR1 is SGHTA and CDR2 FQGNSA. V lost 5 bases, J lost 3 bases, and 11 bases lay in between. The CDR3 is CASSKDRFYEQYF. DNA for the CDR3: TGTGCCAGCAGCAAAGACAGGTTCTACGAGCAGTACTTC.

The sample holds many counts of this clonotype. The chain has TRBV6-6 and TRBJ1-2; D unclear. Germline V gives CDR1 MNHNY, CDR2 SVGAGI (reference sequence). The length of the CDR3 is 18 residues. The ends were cut back, 4 bases at V and 0 bases at J, with 21 bases in the middle. CDR3 in DNA: TGTGCCAGCAGTTCCCTATCTCTCGGAAAAGATACTAACTATGGCTACACCTTC. This codes for CASSSLSLGKDTNYGYTF.

This clonotype was counted many times. This rearrangement joins TRBV2 to TRBJ1-2, with 7 bases matching TRBD1. Germline lookup yields CDR1 SNHLY and CDR2 FYNNEI. V trimming: 4 bases; J trimming: 8 bases; junction bases outside the gene matches: 10. The CDR3 totals 14 residues. CDR3 in amino acids: CASSVSRGELGYTF. In nucleotides, the CDR3 is TGTGCCAGCAGTGTGAGCAGGGGGGAGCTCGGCTACACCTTC. Drawing the rest from reference TRBV2 and TRBJ1-2, the complete variable domain is EPEVTQTPSHQVTQMGQEVILRCVPISNHLYFYWYRQILGQKVEFLVSFYNNEISEKSEIFDDQFSVERPDGSNFTLKIRSTKLEDSAMYFCASSVSRGELGYTFGSGTRLTVV.

This clonotype was recorded at least ten times. This chain links TRBV4-2 with TRBJ2-1, with a tentative D call TRBD2 (6 bases). Trimming pared 0 bases from V and 4 bases from J, leaving 7 bases between. This CDR3 comprises 14 residues. In germline, CDR1 is LGHNA, CDR2 YNFKEQ. CDR3 sequence (DNA): TGTGCCAGCAGCCAAGAGGGGGGTTACAATGAGCAGTTCTTC. Protein product: CASSQEGGYNEQFF.

Many counts were recorded for this clonotype. V and J are TRBV5-1 and TRBJ2-2; the D is unclear. Germline values: CDR1 SGHRS, CDR2 YFSETQ. V lost 6 bases to trimming and J lost 6 bases, with 9 bases between them. The CDR3 is made up of 12 amino acids. Written as DNA, the CDR3 is TGCGCCAGCATGCCGCCTTCCGGGGAGCTGTTTTTT. Translated, it gives CASMPPSGELFF. Supplemented by reference TRBV5-1 and TRBJ2-2, the full variable domain reads KAGVTQTPRYLIKTRGQQVTLSCSPISGHRSVSWYQQTPGQGLQFLFEYFSETQRNKGNFPGRFSGRQFSNSRSEMNVSTLELGDSALYLCASMPPSGELFFGEGSRLTVL.

The rearrangement joins TRBV4-2 to TRBJ2-3; D not resolved. The CDR3 consists of 14 residues. Trimming removed 8 bases from V and 4 bases from J, with 16 bases in between. From germline, CDR1 is LGHNA and CDR2 YNFKEQ. Here the CDR3 DNA reads TGTGCCAGCCAGAGTTTCTTTTCGGCAGATACGCAGTATTTT. The encoded protein is CASQSFFSADTQYF.

At least ten counts were recorded for this clonotype. In DNA, the CDR3 is TGTGCTAGTGGCGGGACGGACCCTAACCTCAACTATGGCTACACCTTC. Amino acids: CASGGTDPNLNYGYTF. V usage is TRBV12-5 and J usage is TRBJ1-2, with D perhaps TRBD1 (5 bases). Germline V gene sequence: CDR1 LGHNT, CDR2 FRNRAP. CDR3 length: 16 residues. The ends were cut back, 6 bases at V and 2 bases at J, with 19 bases in the middle.

At least ten counts were recorded for this clonotype. The chain employs TRBV4-2 and TRBJ2-7; 9 bases align to TRBD2. This CDR3 region has 12 residues. The V gene's germline CDR1 is LGHNA and CDR2 YNFKEQ. V shed 2 bases and J 13 bases; nucleotides not matched to a gene: 6. CDR3 coding DNA: TGTGCCAGCAGCCAAACCCCGGGACTAGCCTACTTC. As protein: CASSQTPGLAYF.

Many counts were recorded for this clonotype. The chain uses TRBV3-1 and TRBJ2-3; D is unclear. The ends were cut back, 0 bases at V and 1 base at J, with 5 bases in the middle. This CDR3 comprises 14 residues. Germline-derived CDR1 and CDR2 are LGHDT and YNNKEL (reference sequence). The CDR3 coding sequence is TGTGCCAGCAGCCAAGATCCGGGCACAGATACGCAGTATTTT. Amino acid sequence: CASSQDPGTDTQYF.

This clonotype has a count of ten or more. The J gene is TRBJ2-3, the V gene TRBV20-1; 8 bases map to TRBD2. This CDR3 is 15 amino acids long. CDR1 and CDR2 from the germline V gene are DFQATT and SNEGSKA (reference sequence). J lost 5 bases, V lost 4 bases, and 11 bases had no gene match. CDR3 coding DNA: TGCAGTGCTACCGGTAGCGGGGAGGCTGGAGATACGCAGTATTTT. Its translation is CSATGSGEAGDTQYF.

This clonotype has ten or more counts. The CDR3 DNA follows: TGTGCCAGCAGCTTGCCGGGGAGCTCCTACGAGCAGTACTTC. This encodes CASSLPGSSYEQYF. The chain combines TRBV7-8 with TRBJ2-7; possibly TRBD2 for D (5 bases). The CDR3 has 14 residues. CDR1 and CDR2 (germline): SGHVS, FQNEAQ. Trimming cost V 3 bases and J 0 bases, with 9 bases left between them. The variable domain in full, with the rest retrieved from reference TRBV7-8 and TRBJ2-7, is GAGVSQSPRYKVAKRGQDVALRCDPISGHVSLFWYQQALGQGPEFLTYFQNEAQLDKSGLPSDRFFAERPEGSVSTLKIQRTQQEDSAVYLCASSLPGSSYEQYFGPGTRLTVT.

This clonotype was seen repeatedly, ten times or more. The chain employs TRBV27 and TRBJ2-2; D is ambiguous. The germline CDR1 and CDR2 sequences are MNHEY and SMNVEV (reference sequence). The CDR3 runs 15 residues. V was clipped by 3 bases and J by 0 bases, with 8 bases between them. The CDR3 reads CASSLNGPNTGELFF. The CDR3 DNA sequence: TGTGCCAGCAGTTTGAACGGACCGAACACCGGGGAGCTGTTTTTT.

This clonotype was seen many times. The CDR3 coding sequence is TGCAGTGCTAGAGATCCCGGGATGCGGGGATCGAGCTCCTACAATGAGCAGTTCTTC. Its translation is CSARDPGMRGSSSYNEQFF. The gene calls are TRBV20-1 and TRBJ2-1; the D gene is possibly TRBD2 (6 bases). The CDR3 length is 19 residues. The V end lost 0 bases, the J end lost 0 bases, and 21 bases lay between the germline ends. Germline lookup yields CDR1 DFQATT and CDR2 SNEGSKA (reference sequence).

This chain links TRBV11-3 with TRBJ2-2; D is undetermined. Trimming removed 3 bases from V and 0 bases from J, with 5 bases in between. The CDR3 length is 14 residues. Germline CDR1 is SGHNT and CDR2 is YENEEA. DNA of the CDR3: TGTGCCAGCAGCTTGGCGGCGAACACCGGGGAGCTGTTTTTT. Translated, it gives CASSLAANTGELFF.

In this sample, this clonotype turned up a few times. This rearrangement joins TRBV11-2 to TRBJ2-4; 8 nucleotides match TRBD2. This CDR3 spans 15 amino acids. Germline-derived CDR1 and CDR2 are SGHAT and FQNNGV. Losses at the gene ends were 0 bases for V and 3 bases for J; bases not matched to a gene: 1. The CDR3, as DNA: TGTGCCAGCAGCTTAGAGGCGGGGGGCAAAAACATTCAGTACTTC. Translated: CASSLEAGGKNIQYF.

This clonotype appeared many times. The rearrangement joins TRBV5-1 to TRBJ1-2, with no clear D. Germline CDR1 SGHRS, CDR2 YFSETQ. V lost 4 bases to trimming and J lost 3 bases, with 16 bases between them. This CDR3 has 15 residues. The CDR3 DNA reads as TGCGCCAGCAGCCTTGACGGACTTTCAGACTATGGCTACACCTTC. The encoded protein is CASSLDGLSDYGYTF.

This clonotype appeared many times. The chain has TRBV11-1 and TRBJ2-3; D is possibly TRBD2 (5 bases). Trimming removed 3 bases from V and 0 bases from J, with 10 bases in between. Germline V gives CDR1 SGHAT, CDR2 FQDESV (reference sequence). The CDR3 totals 15 residues. The CDR3 nucleotides read TGTGCCAGCAGCTTGGACGGGGAAAGCACAGATACGCAGTATTTT. Amino acids: CASSLDGESTDTQYF.